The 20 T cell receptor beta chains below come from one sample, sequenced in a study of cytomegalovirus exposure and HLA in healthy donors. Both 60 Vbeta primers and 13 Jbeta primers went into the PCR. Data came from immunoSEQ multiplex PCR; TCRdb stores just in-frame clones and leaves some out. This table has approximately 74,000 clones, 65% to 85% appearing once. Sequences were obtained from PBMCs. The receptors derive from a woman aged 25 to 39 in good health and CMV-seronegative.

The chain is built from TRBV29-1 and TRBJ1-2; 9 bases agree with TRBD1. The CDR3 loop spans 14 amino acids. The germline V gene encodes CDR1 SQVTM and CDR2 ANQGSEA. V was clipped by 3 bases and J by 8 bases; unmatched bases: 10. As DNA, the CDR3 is TGCAGCGTTGAGATGCCCGGGACAGGGCAGGGCTACACCTTC. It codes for CSVEMPGTGQGYTF.

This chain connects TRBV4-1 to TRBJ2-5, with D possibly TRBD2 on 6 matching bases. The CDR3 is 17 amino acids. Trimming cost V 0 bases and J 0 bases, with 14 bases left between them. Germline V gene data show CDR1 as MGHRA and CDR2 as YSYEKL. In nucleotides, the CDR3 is TGCGCCAGCAGCCAAGATAATGTAGCGGTGTACCAAGAGACCCAGTACTTC. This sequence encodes CASSQDNVAVYQETQYF.

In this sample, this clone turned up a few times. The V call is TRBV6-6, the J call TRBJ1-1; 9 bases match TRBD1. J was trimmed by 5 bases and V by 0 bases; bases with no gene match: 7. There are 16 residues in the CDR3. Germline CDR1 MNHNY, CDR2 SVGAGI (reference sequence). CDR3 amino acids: CASSYSGTGRGTEAFF. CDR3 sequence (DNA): TGTGCCAGCAGTTACTCGGGGACAGGGCGGGGGACTGAAGCTTTCTTT.

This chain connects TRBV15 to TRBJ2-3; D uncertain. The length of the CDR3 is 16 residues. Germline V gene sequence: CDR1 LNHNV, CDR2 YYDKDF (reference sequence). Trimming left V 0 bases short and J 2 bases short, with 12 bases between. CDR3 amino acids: CATSRDSRVSTDTQYF. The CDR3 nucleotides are TGTGCCACCAGCAGAGATAGCCGAGTTTCCACAGATACGCAGTATTTT.

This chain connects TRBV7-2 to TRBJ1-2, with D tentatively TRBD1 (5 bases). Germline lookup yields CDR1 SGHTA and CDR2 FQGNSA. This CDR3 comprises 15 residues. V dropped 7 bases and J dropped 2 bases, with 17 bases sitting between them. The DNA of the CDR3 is TGTGCCAGCACCCTAGACAGATCGCCAAACTATGGCTACACCTTC. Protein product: CASTLDRSPNYGYTF.

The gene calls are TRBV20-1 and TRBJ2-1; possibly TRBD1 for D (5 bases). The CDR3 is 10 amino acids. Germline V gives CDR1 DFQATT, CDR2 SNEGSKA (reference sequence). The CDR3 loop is CRGAHNEQFF. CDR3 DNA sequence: TGCAGAGGGGCCCACAATGAGCAGTTCTTC.

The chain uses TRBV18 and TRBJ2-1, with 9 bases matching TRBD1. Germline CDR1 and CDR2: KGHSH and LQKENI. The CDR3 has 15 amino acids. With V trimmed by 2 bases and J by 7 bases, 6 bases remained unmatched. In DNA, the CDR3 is TGTGCCAGCTCACCAGTGACAGGGGGAAGTAATGAGCAGTTCTTC. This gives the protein CASSPVTGGSNEQFF. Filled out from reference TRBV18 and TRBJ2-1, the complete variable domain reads NAGVMQNPRHLVRRRGQEARLRCSPMKGHSHVYWYRQLPEEGLKFMVYLQKENIIDESGMPKERFSAEFPKEGPSILRIQQVVRGDSAAYFCASSPVTGGSNEQFFGPGTRLTVL.

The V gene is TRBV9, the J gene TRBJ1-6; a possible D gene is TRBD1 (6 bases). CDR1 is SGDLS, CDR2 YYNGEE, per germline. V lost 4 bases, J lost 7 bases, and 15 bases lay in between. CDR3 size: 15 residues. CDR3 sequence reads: CASSPNTGLNSPLHF. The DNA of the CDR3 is TGTGCCAGCAGCCCCAATACAGGGTTAAATTCACCCCTCCACTTT.

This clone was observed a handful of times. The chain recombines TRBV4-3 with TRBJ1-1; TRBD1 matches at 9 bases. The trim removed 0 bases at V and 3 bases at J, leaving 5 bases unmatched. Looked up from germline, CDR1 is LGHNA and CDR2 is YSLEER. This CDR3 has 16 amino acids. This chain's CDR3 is CASSQDPTGGYTEAFF. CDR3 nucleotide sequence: TGCGCCAGCAGCCAAGATCCGACAGGGGGGTACACTGAAGCTTTCTTT.

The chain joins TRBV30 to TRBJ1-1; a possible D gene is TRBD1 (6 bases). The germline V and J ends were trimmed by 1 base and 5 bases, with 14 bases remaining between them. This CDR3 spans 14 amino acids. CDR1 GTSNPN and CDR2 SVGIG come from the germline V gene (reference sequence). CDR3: CAWSARGSGTEAFF. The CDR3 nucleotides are TGTGCCTGGAGTGCAAGGGGGAGCGGAACTGAAGCTTTCTTT. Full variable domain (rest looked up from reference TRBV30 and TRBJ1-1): SQTIHQWPATLVQPVGSPLSLECTVEGTSNPNLYWYRQAAGRGLQLLFYSVGIGQISSEVPQNLSASRPQDRQFILSSKKLLLSDSGFYLCAWSARGSGTEAFFGQGTRLTVV.

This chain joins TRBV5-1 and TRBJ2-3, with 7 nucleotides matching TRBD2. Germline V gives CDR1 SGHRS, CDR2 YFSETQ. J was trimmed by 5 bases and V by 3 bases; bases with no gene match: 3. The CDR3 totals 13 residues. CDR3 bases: TGCGCCAGCAGCTGGGGGGGGGAAGATACGCAGTATTTT. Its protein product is CASSWGGEDTQYF.

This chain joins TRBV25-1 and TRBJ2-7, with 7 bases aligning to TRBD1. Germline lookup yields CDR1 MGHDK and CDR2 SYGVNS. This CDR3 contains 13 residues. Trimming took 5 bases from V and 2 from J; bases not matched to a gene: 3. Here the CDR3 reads CASSRQGTYEQYF. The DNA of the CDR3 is TGTGCCAGCAGTCGACAGGGAACCTACGAGCAGTACTTC.

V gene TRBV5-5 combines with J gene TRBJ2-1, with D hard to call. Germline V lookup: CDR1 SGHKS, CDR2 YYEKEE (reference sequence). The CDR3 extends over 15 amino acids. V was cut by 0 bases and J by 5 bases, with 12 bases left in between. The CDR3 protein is CASSLAGRNDNEQFF. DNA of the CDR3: TGTGCCAGCAGCTTGGCCGGTCGCAATGACAATGAGCAGTTCTTC.

The CDR3 nucleotides read TGTGCCAGCAGCTTACTCGGGACAGGGCTAAATCAGCCCCAGCATTTT. Protein sequence: CASSLLGTGLNQPQHF. The chain combines TRBV7-8 with TRBJ1-5, with 9 bases lining up with TRBD1. This CDR3 contains 16 residues. Germline values: CDR1 SGHVS, CDR2 FQNEAQ. V was clipped by 2 bases and J by 4 bases; unmatched bases: 6.

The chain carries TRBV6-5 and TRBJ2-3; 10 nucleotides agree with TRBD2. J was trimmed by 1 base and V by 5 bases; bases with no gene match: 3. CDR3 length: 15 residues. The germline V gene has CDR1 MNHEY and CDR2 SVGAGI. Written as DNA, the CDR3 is TGTGCCAGCAGTGGGACTAGCGAGGGCACAGATACGCAGTATTTT. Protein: CASSGTSEGTDTQYF.

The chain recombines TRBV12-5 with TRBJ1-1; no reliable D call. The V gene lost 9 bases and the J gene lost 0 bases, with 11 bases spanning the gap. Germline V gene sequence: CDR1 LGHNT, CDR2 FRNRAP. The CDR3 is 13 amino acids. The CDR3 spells CASDPEVNTEAFF. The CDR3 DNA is TGTGCTAGCGACCCGGAGGTGAACACTGAAGCTTTCTTT.

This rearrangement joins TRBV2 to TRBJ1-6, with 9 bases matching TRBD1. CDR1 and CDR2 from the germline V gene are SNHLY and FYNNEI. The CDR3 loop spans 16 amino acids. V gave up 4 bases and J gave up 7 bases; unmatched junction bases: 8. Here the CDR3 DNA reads TGTGCCAGCAGTGGACTCCGCGGGACAGGGAATTCACCCCTCCACTTT. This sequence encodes CASSGLRGTGNSPLHF.

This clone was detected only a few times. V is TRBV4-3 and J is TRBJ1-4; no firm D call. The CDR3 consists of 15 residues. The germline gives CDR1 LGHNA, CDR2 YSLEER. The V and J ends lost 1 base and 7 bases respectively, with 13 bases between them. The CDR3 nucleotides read TGCGCCAGCAGCCAAGGACTTATGCGGGGTGAAAAACTGTTTTTT. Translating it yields CASSQGLMRGEKLFF.

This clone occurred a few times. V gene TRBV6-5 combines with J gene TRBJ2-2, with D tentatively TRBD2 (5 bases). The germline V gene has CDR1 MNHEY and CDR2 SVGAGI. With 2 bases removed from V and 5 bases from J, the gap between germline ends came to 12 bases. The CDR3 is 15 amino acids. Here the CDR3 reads CASSYKDLRTGELFF. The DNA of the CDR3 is TGTGCCAGCAGTTACAAGGACTTGAGGACCGGGGAGCTGTTTTTT.

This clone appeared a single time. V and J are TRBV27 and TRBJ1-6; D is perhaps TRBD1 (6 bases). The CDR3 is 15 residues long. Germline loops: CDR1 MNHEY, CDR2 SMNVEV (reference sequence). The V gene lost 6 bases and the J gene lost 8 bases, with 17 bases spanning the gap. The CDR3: CASSPGRDIHSPLHF. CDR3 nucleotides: TGTGCCAGCAGCCCGGGGAGGGACATCCATTCACCCCTCCACTTT.